One T cell receptor beta chain is described in this entry. Its antigen is undetermined. Time point specified: persistent/refractory GD, antithyroid drugs over 5 years with positive TRAb. After RNA was extracted from PBMCs, the TCR library was made from it. The entry originates in a study of regulatory T cells in long-lasting Graves disease. The CDR3 loop spans 14 amino acids. Germline V gene data show CDR1 as SGHTA and CDR2 as FQGNSA. V was cut by 5 bases and J by 6 bases, with 17 bases left in between. Combining iRepertoire HTBI primers with Arm-PCR of CDR3 regions, the authors built TCR beta libraries. In TCRdb, the multiplex PCR reads were re-called with MiXCR into one record per CDR3 protein. The sample yields fewer than 400,000 distinct CDR3 sequences, under 25% seen once. Overall study findings and caveats: Persistent patients shared more public clonotypes (2,741) than newly diagnosed patients (around 1,000). Accuracy was perhaps lowered by the small sample size.

V and J are TRBV7-2 and TRBJ2-7, with a tentative D call TRBD1 (6 bases). This sequence originates from a female donor with Graves disease. The starting material was peripheral blood mononuclear cells (PBMCs), obtained when the disease was refractory, from a patient treated with antithyroid drugs. Here the CDR3 DNA reads TGTGCCAGCAGCCGACCGGGACAAAGTAGCGAGCAGTACTTC. Its translation: CASSRPGQSSEQYF.